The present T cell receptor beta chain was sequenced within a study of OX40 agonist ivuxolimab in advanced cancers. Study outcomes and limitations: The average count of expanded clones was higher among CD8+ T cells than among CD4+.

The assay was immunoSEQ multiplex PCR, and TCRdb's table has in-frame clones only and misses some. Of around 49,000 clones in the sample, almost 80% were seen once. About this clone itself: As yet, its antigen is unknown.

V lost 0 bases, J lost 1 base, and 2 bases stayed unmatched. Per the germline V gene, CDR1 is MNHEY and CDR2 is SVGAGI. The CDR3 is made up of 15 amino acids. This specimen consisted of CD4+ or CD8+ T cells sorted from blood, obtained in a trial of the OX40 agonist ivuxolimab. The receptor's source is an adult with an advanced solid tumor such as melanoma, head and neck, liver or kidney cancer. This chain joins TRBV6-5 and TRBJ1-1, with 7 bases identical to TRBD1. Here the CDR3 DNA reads TGTGCCAGCAGTTACTCGGCAGGGGGGAACACTGAAGCTTTCTTT. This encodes CASSYSAGGNTEAFF.